A selection of T cell receptor beta chains follows, all from one sample in a study of T cells in Graves' hyperthyroidism and ophthalmopathy. From the multiplex PCR reads, TCRdb called clonotypes with MiXCR, one entry per CDR3 protein. The sample holds around 490,000 distinct CDR3 sequences, 15% to 20% seen once. Sequencing was performed on blood. The receptors come from a middle-aged man with Graves' ophthalmopathy. Both conserved end residues are part of each CDR3. The order of the fields is V gene, D gene, clone size, J gene, CDR3 protein, CDR3 DNA. A D gene is named only where the DNA matches it firmly. Some rows mark clone size as missing; the rest say once, few, many or name a class of expanded clone.

TRBV4-3	TRBD2	-	TRBJ2-7	CASSPIGPAASGTYEQYF	TGCGCCAGCAGCCCGATCGGCCCCGCGGCTAGCGGCACCTACGAGCAGTACTTC
TRBV4-1	TRBD2	few	TRBJ2-1	CASSSSEGSGSYEQFF	TGCGCCAGCAGCTCCAGCGAGGGTAGCGGGAGTTATGAGCAGTTCTTC
TRBV7-9	TRBD1	few	TRBJ2-3	CANSRPGDSDERKDTQYF	TGTGCCAACAGCCGCCCCGGGGACAGCGATGAGAGGAAGGATACGCAGTATTTT
TRBV20-1	TRBD1	-	TRBJ1-6	CSARDPTAGGNSPLHF	TGCAGTGCTAGAGATCCGACGGCAGGGGGTAATTCACCCCTCCACTTT
TRBV30	-	many	TRBJ2-5	CAWSVKGMETQYF	TGTGCCTGGAGTGTGAAGGGGATGGAGACCCAGTACTTC
TRBV28	-	many	TRBJ2-7	CASSLFPDEQYF	TGTGCCAGCAGTTTATTCCCAGACGAGCAGTACTTC
TRBV7-9	-	many	TRBJ1-2	CASSLDEWGGYTF	TGTGCCAGCAGCTTGGACGAATGGGGTGGCTACACCTTC
TRBV27	TRBD2	-	TRBJ2-5	CAVGTSGQETQYF	TGTGCCGTCGGGACTAGCGGACAAGAGACCCAGTACTTC
TRBV20-1	-	few	TRBJ2-1	CSASGGGTYNEQFF	TGCAGTGCTTCAGGGGGGGGAACCTACAATGAGCAGTTCTTC
TRBV2	TRBD1	many	TRBJ2-1	CASRVDRGTYNEQFF	TGTGCCAGCAGGGTAGACAGGGGTACCTACAATGAGCAGTTCTTC
TRBV13	-	few	TRBJ2-1	CASSRPLRSSYNEQFF	TGTGCCAGCAGCCGTCCTCTGCGGAGCTCCTACAATGAGCAGTTCTTC
TRBV6-6	-	many	TRBJ2-7	CASSYSIRPRDYEQYF	TGTGCCAGCAGTTACTCGATCCGGCCGCGGGACTACGAGCAGTACTTC
TRBV30	-	-	TRBJ2-1	CAWSAPPQLREQFF	TGTGCCTGGAGCGCGCCTCCCCAGCTTCGCGAGCAGTTCTTC
TRBV29-1	TRBD1	-	TRBJ1-6	CSVGEGANSPLHF	TGCAGCGTTGGCGAGGGGGCTAATTCACCCCTCCACTTT
TRBV27	TRBD1	few	TRBJ1-6	CASSSQGAYNSPLHF	TGTGCCAGCAGTTCCCAGGGGGCTTATAATTCACCCCTCCACTTT
TRBV7-2	-	-	TRBJ2-1	CASKWSGSNEQFF	TGTGCCAGCAAATGGTCGGGTAGCAATGAGCAGTTCTTC
TRBV19	TRBD1	few	TRBJ2-3	CASSPRDRGSTDTQYF	TGTGCCAGTAGTCCACGGGACAGGGGAAGCACAGATACGCAGTATTTT
TRBV19	-	-	TRBJ2-3	CASSTRGGSTDTQYF	TGTGCCAGTAGTACGAGGGGGGGTAGCACAGATACGCAGTATTTT
TRBV12-5	TRBD1	few	TRBJ2-7	CASGYTGFRGYEQYF	TGTGCTAGTGGCTATACCGGGTTCAGGGGGTACGAGCAGTACTTC
TRBV12-3/TRBV12-4	-	few	TRBJ1-2	CASSPISRAGYTF	TGTGCCAGCAGCCCAATAAGCAGGGCTGGCTACACCTTC
TRBV7-3	-	-	TRBJ2-2	CASSQNGGAGELFF	TGTGCCAGCAGCCAAAATGGGGGAGCCGGGGAGCTGTTTTTT
TRBV6-1	TRBD1	-	TRBJ1-2	CASSTGDRGNGYTF	TGTGCCAGCAGTACGGGGGACAGGGGAAATGGCTACACCTTC
TRBV6-1	-	few	TRBJ1-2	CASSEWPDRLNYGYTF	TGTGCCAGCAGTGAATGGCCTGACAGGTTGAACTATGGCTACACCTTC
TRBV5-1	-	few	TRBJ2-3	CASSLERSFTDTQYF	TGCGCCAGCAGCTTGGAGAGGAGTTTCACAGATACGCAGTATTTT
TRBV14	TRBD1	-	TRBJ1-2	CASSLQDRGGYTF	TGTGCCAGCAGCCTACAAGACAGGGGTGGCTACACCTTC
TRBV3-1	-	many	TRBJ2-7	CASSHGKGVHEQYF	TGTGCCAGCAGCCATGGTAAGGGGGTCCACGAGCAGTACTTC
TRBV2	-	few	TRBJ2-4	CASSQGGGAGAKNIQYF	TGTGCCAGCAGCCAAGGTGGGGGGGCGGGAGCCAAAAACATTCAGTACTTC
TRBV2	TRBD1	-	TRBJ1-3	CASSVGVGGRNTIYF	TGTGCCAGCAGTGTAGGTGTAGGGGGCAGAAACACCATATATTTT
TRBV20-1	-	few	TRBJ1-5	CSASYPQGNQPQHF	TGCAGTGCTTCCTATCCTCAGGGCAATCAGCCCCAGCATTTT
TRBV27	TRBD2	many	TRBJ2-1	CASSKRGGGYEQFF	TGTGCCAGCAGCAAGCGGGGGGGCGGGTATGAGCAGTTCTTC
TRBV18	TRBD1	few	TRBJ2-2	CASSPQGARNTGELFF	TGTGCCAGCTCACCACAGGGGGCGCGAAACACCGGGGAGCTGTTTTTT